This T cell receptor beta chain was documented in a study of persistence of HIV-infected CD4 T cells. CDR3 size: 14 residues. The J segment lost 5 bases and the V segment lost 3 bases, leaving 7 bases of the junction unmatched. The germline V gene encodes CDR1 KGHSH and CDR2 LQKENI. Nonspecific anti-CD3/anti-CD28 bead stimulation represents the broad CD4+ T cell repertoire. Sorting of responding CD4+ T cells relied on upregulated CD40 ligand together with CD69. A note on this clone: What it binds is unknown.

The immunoSEQ assay was version 4, run in survey mode. Template was genomic DNA at 10 ng/uL, with up to about 1 ug used per sample. Method: immunoSEQ multiplex PCR; TCRdb's copy keeps in-frame clones and lacks some. The sample consists of 40,000 to 55,000 clones, about 87% of them appearing once. The clonotype originates from an adult woman with HIV who was CMV-seropositive. Sequencing used CD4+ T cells sorted from PBMCs after roughly 20-hour stimulation, obtained from a patient who received antiretroviral therapy. The chain uses TRBV18 and TRBJ2-7; 7 bases match TRBD1. In nucleotides, the CDR3 is TGTGCCAGCTCACCCGGACAGGCCCCTGACGAGCAGTACTTC. Protein product: CASSPGQAPDEQYF. Complete variable domain (other parts from reference TRBV18 and TRBJ2-7): NAGVMQNPRHLVRRRGQEARLRCSPMKGHSHVYWYRQLPEEGLKFMVYLQKENIIDESGMPKERFSAEFPKEGPSILRIQQVVRGDSAAYFCASSPGQAPDEQYFGPGTRLTVT.